A selection of T cell receptor beta chains follows, all from one sample in a study of CDR3 diversity in severe acne. In TCRdb, the PCR reads were re-called with MiXCR into one record per CDR3 protein. Of around 85,000 distinct CDR3 sequences in the sample, under 55% were seen once. Sequenced sample: blood. The receptors stem from a male donor with severe acne vulgaris. Each CDR3 is given without its conserved first and last residue. The D gene is left open where the match is weak.

ASSGTAIGNTIY	TRBV11-2	TRBJ1-3	TRBD1
ASSEGTGKTYEQY	TRBV6-1	TRBJ2-7	TRBD1
ASSWGQGYTEAF	TRBV7-2	TRBJ1-1	.
ASLDRGPLKDTGELF	TRBV10-3	TRBJ2-2	TRBD1
AISTGYQNTGELF	TRBV10-3	TRBJ2-2	.
ASSFGDSGELF	TRBV5-1	TRBJ2-2	.
ASSGRGDPYEQY	TRBV9	TRBJ2-7	.
ASSITTAEQGYGYT	TRBV25-1	TRBJ1-2	TRBD1
ASSIGEGANTEAF	TRBV12-3/TRBV12-4	TRBJ1-1	TRBD1
ASGESGHAYEQY	TRBV2	TRBJ2-7	.
ASSPDRYEQY	TRBV18	TRBJ2-7	.
ASSLGRKDTEAF	TRBV2	TRBJ1-1	.
ASSDSSGGAVNEQF	TRBV6-4	TRBJ2-1	TRBD2
ASSLGFGATRAYEQY	TRBV5-8	TRBJ2-7	.
ASRAGEVTNEKLF	TRBV27	TRBJ1-4	.
ASSERGIANTGELF	TRBV25-1	TRBJ2-2	.